The rows below give T cell receptor beta chains drawn from one sample of a study of cytomegalovirus exposure and HLA in healthy donors. Libraries were prepared by immunoSEQ multiplex PCR; TCRdb keeps only in-frame clonotypes and omits some of them. This table has 150,000 to 200,000 clones, 80% to 85% appearing once. The sequencing sample was made of PBMCs. These receptors came from a woman aged 18-29 years in good health and CMV-seropositive. CDR3s include the opening cysteine and the closing phenylalanine or tryptophan. D genes are given only for firm matches. Rows give clone size only sometimes, using once, few, many, or a class for an expanded clone.

J gene | clone size | V gene | D gene | CDR3 protein | CDR3 DNA
TRBJ2-2 | . | TRBV5-1 | TRBD2 | CASRQRTATSGGNPLAGELFF | TGCGCCAGCAGACAAAGGACAGCGACTAGCGGGGGTAATCCACTCGCCGGGGAGCTGTTTTTT
TRBJ1-2 | . | TRBV7-9 | . | CASSSTSFREGGYTF | TGTGCCAGCAGCTCGACCTCATTCCGGGAAGGTGGCTACACCTTC
TRBJ2-3 | . | TRBV27 | . | CASSKIEGYSYTDTQYF | TGTGCCAGCAGCAAGATTGAGGGATATTCTTACACAGATACGCAGTATTTT
TRBJ2-1 | . | TRBV7-9 | TRBD1 | CASSSDRGLVF | TGTGCCAGCAGCTCGGACAGGGGGCTGGTCTTC
TRBJ1-2 | . | TRBV19 | TRBD1 | CASSAQDRLGNYGYTF | TGTGCCAGTAGTGCCCAGGACAGGCTGGGGAACTATGGCTACACCTTC
TRBJ1-2 | few | TRBV4-1 | TRBD1 | CASSQPDRGSNGYTF | TGCGCCAGCAGCCAACCGGACAGGGGATCGAATGGCTACACCTTC
TRBJ1-1 | . | TRBV29-1 | . | CSVEKGLEAFF | TGCAGCGTTGAGAAGGGGCTGGAGGCTTTCTTT
TRBJ2-3 | . | TRBV27 | TRBD2 | CASSLFAGGTDTQYF | TGTGCCAGCAGTTTATTTGCGGGGGGGACAGATACGCAGTATTTT
TRBJ2-3 | few | TRBV27 | TRBD2 | CASSYKGLAGIDTQYF | TGTGCCAGCAGTTACAAAGGACTAGCGGGGATAGATACGCAGTATTTT
TRBJ2-5 | once | TRBV9 | TRBD2 | CASSADKGLAGQETQYF | TGTGCCAGCAGCGCAGATAAGGGACTAGCGGGGCAAGAGACCCAGTACTTC
TRBJ2-7 | . | TRBV4-1 | . | CASSHAPSDFAQYF | TGCGCCAGCAGCCACGCCCCCTCGGACTTTGCGCAGTACTTC
TRBJ1-5 | . | TRBV4-2 | . | CASSQGAEYNQPQHF | TGTGCCAGCAGCCAAGGGGCCGAATATAATCAGCCCCAGCATTTT
TRBJ1-2 | . | TRBV18 | TRBD1 | CASSPISDRDANYGYTF | TGTGCCAGCTCACCTATCTCCGACAGGGACGCTAACTATGGCTACACCTTC
TRBJ2-3 | . | TRBV9 | . | CASSATPGATDTQYF | TGTGCCAGCAGCGCGACTCCAGGGGCCACAGATACGCAGTATTTT
TRBJ2-3 | few | TRBV7-6 | . | CASSLSQGGMSTDTQYF | TGTGCCAGCAGCTTAAGTCAAGGCGGGATGAGCACAGATACGCAGTATTTT
TRBJ2-7 | . | TRBV27 | . | CASSQTDTSYEQYF | TGTGCCAGCAGTCAGACAGATACCTCCTACGAGCAGTACTTC
TRBJ1-4 | . | TRBV2 | TRBD1 | CASSGSGTENEKLFF | TGTGCCAGCAGTGGATCCGGGACAGAGAATGAAAAACTGTTTTTT
TRBJ2-7 | . | TRBV5-1 | . | CASSLDPSSSYEQYF | TGCGCCAGCAGCTTGGACCCTTCCAGCTCCTACGAGCAGTACTTC
TRBJ2-7 | few | TRBV2 | . | CASSADQGNEQYF | TGTGCCAGCAGTGCGGACCAGGGTAACGAGCAGTACTTC
TRBJ1-1 | . | TRBV6-6 | . | CASSYPRGTEAFF | TGTGCCAGCAGTTACCCCCGGGGGACTGAAGCTTTCTTT
TRBJ1-1 | . | TRBV6-5 | . | CASRGAGVLSTEAFF | TGTGCCAGCAGGGGCGCAGGGGTCTTGAGCACTGAAGCTTTCTTT
TRBJ1-1 | . | TRBV7-2 | . | CASSLVGQGFTEAFF | TGTGCCAGCAGCTTAGTTGGCCAGGGTTTCACTGAAGCTTTCTTT
TRBJ2-3 | . | TRBV27 | . | CASSQHRDFLIDTQYF | TGTGCCAGCAGCCAACACCGGGACTTTCTTATTGATACGCAGTATTTT
TRBJ2-1 | . | TRBV5-1 | . | CASSLRTLDGSTYNEQFF | TGCGCCAGCAGCTTGAGGACTCTCGACGGGAGCACCTACAATGAGCAGTTCTTC
TRBJ1-5 | . | TRBV6-6 | . | CASILDIGQPQHF | TGTGCCAGCATCCTGGACATTGGTCAGCCCCAGCATTTT
TRBJ1-4 | . | TRBV4-1 | . | CASSTVINEKLFF | TGCGCCAGCAGCACAGTCATAAATGAAAAACTGTTTTTT
TRBJ1-1 | . | TRBV2 | . | CASRSRQNTEAFF | TGTGCCAGCAGGAGTCGACAGAACACTGAAGCTTTCTTT
TRBJ1-2 | . | TRBV21-1 | . | CAPGQGGPSFDYGYTF | TGTGCCCCCGGGCAGGGAGGGCCGTCGTTCGACTATGGCTACACCTTC
TRBJ1-3 | . | TRBV7-3 | . | CASSLDGGGDPIYF | TGTGCCAGCAGCCTGGACGGTGGGGGCGACCCCATATATTTT
TRBJ2-3 | . | TRBV6-1 | . | CASSEEGPTDTQYF | TGTGCCAGCAGTGAGGAGGGCCCCACGGATACGCAGTATTTT
TRBJ1-3 | . | TRBV29-1 | . | CSVDYRSSGNTIYF | TGCAGCGTTGATTATCGGAGCTCTGGAAACACCATATATTTT
TRBJ2-7 | . | TRBV10-3 | . | CAISESASSSYEQYF | TGTGCCATCAGTGAGTCGGCATCCTCCTCCTACGAGCAGTACTTC
TRBJ1-6 | . | TRBV5-1 | TRBD1 | CASSGKTGTENSPLHF | TGCGCCAGCAGCGGTAAAACCGGGACAGAAAATTCACCCCTCCACTTT
TRBJ1-2 | . | TRBV5-6 | . | CASSSNPGLPIGYGYTF | TGTGCCAGCAGCTCAAACCCGGGACTTCCAATCGGGTATGGCTACACCTTC
TRBJ2-3 | . | TRBV6-1 | TRBD2 | CASSPEAGWADTQYF | TGTGCCAGCAGCCCAGAAGCGGGGTGGGCAGATACGCAGTATTTT
TRBJ2-7 | . | TRBV19 | . | CASSIQGKSAYEQYF | TGTGCCAGTAGTATACAGGGAAAGTCTGCCTACGAGCAGTACTTC
TRBJ1-6 | . | TRBV13 | . | CASSFQGLRSPLHF | TGTGCCAGCAGCTTCCAGGGGCTAAGATCACCCCTCCACTTT
TRBJ1-4 | once | TRBV18 | . | CASTKQGRTNEKLFF | TGTGCCAGCACCAAACAAGGGAGGACTAATGAAAAACTGTTTTTT
TRBJ2-1 | few | TRBV4-3 | TRBD2 | CASSQAAAGGSKFF | TGCGCCAGCAGCCAAGCTGCAGCGGGGGGCAGTAAGTTCTTC
TRBJ2-1 | . | TRBV10-3 | . | CAISDSVRDPDNEQFF | TGTGCCATCAGTGATTCCGTCAGGGATCCTGACAATGAGCAGTTCTTC
TRBJ2-3 | . | TRBV6-6 | . | CASSYNRGASTDTQYF | TGTGCCAGCAGTTACAACCGGGGGGCTAGCACAGATACGCAGTATTTT
TRBJ1-2 | once | TRBV14 | TRBD1 | CASSQEAGGFYGYTF | TGTGCCAGCAGCCAAGAAGCAGGGGGTTTCTATGGCTACACCTTC
TRBJ1-1 | . | TRBV4-1 | . | CASSQLQSMNTEAFF | TGCGCCAGCAGCCAACTACAGAGCATGAACACTGAAGCTTTCTTT
TRBJ1-5 | . | TRBV12-2 | . | CATCSNQPQHF | TGTGCAACCTGTAGCAATCAGCCCCAGCATTTT
TRBJ1-2 | . | TRBV7-8 | . | CASSLYDGGDGYTF | TGTGCCAGCAGCTTATATGACGGAGGGGATGGCTACACCTTC
TRBJ1-5 | . | TRBV6-1 | . | CASSREGSNQPQHF | TGTGCCAGCAGTCGGGAGGGTAGCAATCAGCCCCAGCATTTT
TRBJ1-5 | . | TRBV6-6 | . | CASSPGGGNQPQHF | TGTGCCAGCAGCCCCGGGGGGGGCAATCAGCCCCAGCATTTT
TRBJ2-7 | . | TRBV6-5 | TRBD1 | CASSYSGDRGERYF | TGTGCCAGCAGTTACTCGGGGGACAGGGGGGAACGATACTTC
TRBJ1-2 | once | TRBV13 | TRBD1 | CASSLQTGGGYTF | TGTGCCAGCAGCCTTCAGACAGGGGGCGGCTACACCTTC
TRBJ2-1 | . | TRBV10-3 | . | CAIKDRDKGSNEQFF | TGTGCCATCAAGGACCGGGACAAAGGGTCCAATGAGCAGTTCTTC
TRBJ2-5 | . | TRBV2 | . | CASSDPLAAEETQYF | TGTGCCAGCAGTGACCCCTTAGCGGCAGAAGAGACCCAGTACTTC
TRBJ2-7 | . | TRBV5-5 | . | CASGIVPGVSEQYF | TGTGCCAGCGGCATTGTCCCCGGGGTTAGCGAGCAGTACTTC
TRBJ2-2 | . | TRBV27 | . | CASSKAEPTGELFF | TGTGCCAGCAGCAAGGCGGAGCCCACCGGGGAGCTGTTTTTT
TRBJ2-1 | once | TRBV7-2 | . | CASSRGTFNEQFF | TGTGCCAGCAGCCGAGGGACTTTCAATGAGCAGTTCTTC
TRBJ2-7 | . | TRBV6-5 | . | CASSYDTNYEQYF | TGTGCCAGCAGTTACGACACCAACTACGAGCAGTACTTC
TRBJ1-1 | . | TRBV6-1 | . | CASSEAMRAPIPEAFF | TGTGCCAGCAGTGAAGCTATGAGGGCGCCTATCCCTGAAGCTTTCTTT
TRBJ1-1 | . | TRBV4-1 | TRBD1 | CASSPQGAHTEAFF | TGCGCCAGCAGCCCTCAGGGGGCGCACACTGAAGCTTTCTTT